The rows below give T cell receptor beta chains drawn from one sample of a study of T cells expressing NK-cell markers. TCRdb re-analyzed the 5' RACE reads; it lists each CDR3 protein once, without DNA. The table counts roughly 160,000 distinct CDR3 sequences; 20% lies in the top ten. The sample comprised blood T cells: a sorted CD56 or NKG2C T cell subset, CD4+ or CD8+ T cells, or bulk PBMC T cells (not recorded which). The origin of the receptors is a man between 18 and 69 years old in good health. CDR3s include the opening cysteine and the closing phenylalanine or tryptophan.

J gene | V gene | CDR3 protein
TRBJ2-2 | TRBV27 | CASSLWGQGGTGELFF
TRBJ2-5 | TRBV4-2 | CASSQEKRGSGGLQETQYF
TRBJ1-2 | TRBV7-9 | CASSFGPGQGPNYGYTF
TRBJ2-3 | TRBV2 | CASSEARGSPTQYF
TRBJ2-1 | TRBV15 | CATSRDAGGGEQFF
TRBJ2-5 | TRBV28 | CASRGGREETQYF
TRBJ2-5 | TRBV10-3 | CAIAQGQGAETQYF
TRBJ2-3 | TRBV10-3 | CAISELGTSGVDTQYF
TRBJ1-4 | TRBV3-1 | CASSPSLTAATNEKLFF
TRBJ2-7 | TRBV10-3 | CAIGQGNELDEQYF
TRBJ2-5 | TRBV4-2 | CASSQDLNPQETQYF
TRBJ1-1 | TRBV12-3/TRBV12-4 | CASHPSDRGNTEAFF
TRBJ2-5 | TRBV7-9 | CASSLTANLRREETQYF
TRBJ2-3 | TRBV5-1 | CASSLWLAGDTSTDTQYF
TRBJ2-1 | TRBV28 | CASSPARYNEQFF
TRBJ1-4 | TRBV7-9 | CASSSWTVTNEKLFF
TRBJ1-5 | TRBV4-1 | CASSQVPPPGGQPQHF
TRBJ1-2 | TRBV3-1 | CASSQVRPYGYTF
TRBJ2-7 | TRBV19 | CASSIAGRTPRYEQYF
TRBJ2-7 | TRBV5-4 | CASRHTRGVDEQYF
TRBJ2-7 | TRBV2 | CASRPGVSYEQYF
TRBJ2-7 | TRBV2 | CAIERSSYEQYF
TRBJ2-4 | TRBV7-9 | CASSVGQTTLAKNIQYF
TRBJ1-1 | TRBV27 | CASSAGWGTEAFF
TRBJ1-5 | TRBV12-5 | CASGLGQGVNQPQHF
TRBJ2-7 | TRBV15 | CATSEPGQVNEQYF
TRBJ1-2 | TRBV6-1 | CASSEGEDRAYGYTF
TRBJ1-4 | TRBV25-1 | CASSGQGANGNEKLFF
TRBJ2-7 | TRBV20-1 | CSARDEGQIYEQYF
TRBJ2-7 | TRBV29-1 | CSVEFVRGEQYF
TRBJ2-1 | TRBV13 | CASRHAGAGYQDEQFF
TRBJ2-3 | TRBV2 | CASRGTSGGATDTQYF
TRBJ2-4 | TRBV18 | CASSDLRDSFMGIQYF
TRBJ1-1 | TRBV7-6 | CASSETVNTEAFF
TRBJ2-2 | TRBV5-1 | CASRQPRGTGELFF
TRBJ1-2 | TRBV12-5 | CASGLVQGVGNYGYTF
TRBJ2-2 | TRBV4-2 | CASSQDLDGTTGELFF
TRBJ1-4 | TRBV27 | CASSLGSVREKLFF
TRBJ1-1 | TRBV11-2 | CASSLGGGMDTEAFF
TRBJ1-6 | TRBV12-3/TRBV12-4 | CASSAHPGEYNSPLHF
TRBJ1-1 | TRBV5-1 | CASSHRDRNTEAFF
TRBJ1-1 | TRBV19 | CASSIYPGTEAFF
TRBJ2-3 | TRBV5-1 | CASNTGQASETDTQYF
TRBJ2-5 | TRBV6-2/TRBV6-3 | CASSYPLAGYETQYF
TRBJ2-5 | TRBV19 | CASSGRTSGAETQYF